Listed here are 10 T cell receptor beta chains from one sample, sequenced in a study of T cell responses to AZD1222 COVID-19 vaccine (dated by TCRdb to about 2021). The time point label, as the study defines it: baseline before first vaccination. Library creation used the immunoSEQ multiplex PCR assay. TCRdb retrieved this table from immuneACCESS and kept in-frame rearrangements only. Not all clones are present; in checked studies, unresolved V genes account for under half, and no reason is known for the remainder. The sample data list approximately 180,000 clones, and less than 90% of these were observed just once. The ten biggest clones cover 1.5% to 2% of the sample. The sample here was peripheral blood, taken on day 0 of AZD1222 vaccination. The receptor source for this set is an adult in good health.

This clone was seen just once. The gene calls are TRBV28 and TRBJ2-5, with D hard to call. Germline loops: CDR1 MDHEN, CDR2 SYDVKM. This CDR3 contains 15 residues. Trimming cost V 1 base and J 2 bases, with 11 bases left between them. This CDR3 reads CASSLYSSRQETQYF. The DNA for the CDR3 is TGTGCCAGCAGTTTATACTCTTCCAGACAAGAGACCCAGTACTTC.

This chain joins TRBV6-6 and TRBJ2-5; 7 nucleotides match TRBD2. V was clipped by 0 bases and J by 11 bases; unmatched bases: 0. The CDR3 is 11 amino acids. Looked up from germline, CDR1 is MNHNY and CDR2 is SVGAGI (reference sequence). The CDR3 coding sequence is TGTGCCAGCAGTTACTCGGGAGGGCAGTACTTC. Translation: CASSYSGGQYF.

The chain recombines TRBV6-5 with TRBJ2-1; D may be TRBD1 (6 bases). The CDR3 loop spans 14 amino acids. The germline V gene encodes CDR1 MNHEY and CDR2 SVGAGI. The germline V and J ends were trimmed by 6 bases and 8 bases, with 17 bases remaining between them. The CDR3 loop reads CASRGALLGDEQFF. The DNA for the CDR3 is TGTGCCAGCAGGGGGGCCCTCCTCGGGGATGAGCAGTTCTTC.

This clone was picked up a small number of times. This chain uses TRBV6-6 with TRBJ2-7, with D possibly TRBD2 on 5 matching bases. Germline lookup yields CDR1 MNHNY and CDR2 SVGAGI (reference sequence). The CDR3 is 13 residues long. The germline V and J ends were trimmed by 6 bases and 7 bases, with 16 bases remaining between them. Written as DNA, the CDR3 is TGTGCCAGCAGGGACTCCAGTACCTTGGAGCAGTACGTC. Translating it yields CASRDSSTLEQYV.

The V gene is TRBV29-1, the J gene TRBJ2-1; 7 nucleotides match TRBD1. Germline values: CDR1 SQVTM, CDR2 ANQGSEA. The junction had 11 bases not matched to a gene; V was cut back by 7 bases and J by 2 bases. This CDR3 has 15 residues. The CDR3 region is CSGGSDRVTYNEQFF. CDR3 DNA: TGCAGCGGGGGGAGCGACAGGGTCACCTACAATGAGCAGTTCTTC.

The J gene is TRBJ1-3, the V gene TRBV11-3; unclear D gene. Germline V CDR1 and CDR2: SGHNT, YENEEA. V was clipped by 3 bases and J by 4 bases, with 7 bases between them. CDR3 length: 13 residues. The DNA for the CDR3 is TGTGCCAGCAGCTTGAGCCGGGGAAACACCATATATTTT. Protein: CASSLSRGNTIYF. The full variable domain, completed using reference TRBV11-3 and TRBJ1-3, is EAGVVQSPRYKIIEKKQPVAFWCNPISGHNTLYWYLQNLGQGPELLIRYENEEAVDDSQLPKDRFSAERLKGVDSTLKIQPAELGDSAVYLCASSLSRGNTIYFGEGSWLTVV.

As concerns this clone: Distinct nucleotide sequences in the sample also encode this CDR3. This chain's CDR3 is CAISESTGNYGYTF. CDR3 DNA sequence: TGTGCCATCAGTGAGTCGACGGGGAACTATGGCTACACCTTC. The chain joins TRBV10-3 to TRBJ1-2; D unclear. V lost 0 bases and J 2 bases, leaving 7 bases between the germline ends. Germline V CDR1 and CDR2: ENHRY, SYGVKD. The CDR3 runs 14 residues.

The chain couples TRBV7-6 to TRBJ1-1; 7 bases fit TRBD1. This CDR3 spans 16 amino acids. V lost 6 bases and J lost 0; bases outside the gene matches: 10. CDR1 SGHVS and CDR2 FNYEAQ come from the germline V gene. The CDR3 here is CASSSGTVRLNTEAFF. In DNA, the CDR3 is TGTGCCAGCAGTTCCGGGACAGTGAGGTTGAACACTGAAGCTTTCTTT.

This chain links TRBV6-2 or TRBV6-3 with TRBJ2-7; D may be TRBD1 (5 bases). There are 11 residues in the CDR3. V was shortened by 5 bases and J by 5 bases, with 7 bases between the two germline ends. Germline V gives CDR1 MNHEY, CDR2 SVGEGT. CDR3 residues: CASSDRNEQYF. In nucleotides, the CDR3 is TGTGCCAGCAGTGACAGAAACGAGCAGTACTTC.

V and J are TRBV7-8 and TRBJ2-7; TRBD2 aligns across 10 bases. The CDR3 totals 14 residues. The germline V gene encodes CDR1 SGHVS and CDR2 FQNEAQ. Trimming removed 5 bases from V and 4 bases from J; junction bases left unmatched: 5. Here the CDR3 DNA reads TGTGCCAGCAGCCCTCCGGGACTAGCGTACGAGCAGTACTTC. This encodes CASSPPGLAYEQYF.